The rows below give T cell receptor beta chains drawn from one sample of a study of shared clonotypes between healthy human individuals. The repertoire was sequenced with immunoSEQ multiplex PCR; TCRdb's copy has only in-frame clones and lacks some. The repertoire holds millions of clones, with roughly 92% as singletons. The sample comprised naive CD4+ T cells sorted from blood. The receptors were gathered from a man aged 18-30 years in good health. The CDR3 runs from the conserved cysteine through the conserved F or W. A D gene is named only where the DNA matches it firmly. Clone sizes are given selectively: once, few, many, or a class where the clone is expanded.

size,V,J,D,CDR3,DNA
few,TRBV30,TRBJ1-6,-,CAWERDPDSPLHF,TGTGCCTGGGAGCGGGACCCCGATTCACCCCTCCACTTT
-,TRBV6-5,TRBJ2-7,-,CASSYSTLLYEQYF,TGTGCCAGCAGTTACTCAACCCTCCTCTACGAGCAGTACTTC
-,TRBV5-1,TRBJ2-2,-,CASSLLPGELFF,TGCGCCAGCAGCTTGCTTCCCGGGGAGCTGTTTTTT
-,TRBV5-1,TRBJ2-1,TRBD2,CASSRNLAGGYNEQFF,TGCGCCAGCAGCCGGAATCTAGCGGGAGGGTACAATGAGCAGTTCTTC
-,TRBV6-1,TRBJ2-2,-,CASSLSRATGELFF,TGTGCCAGCTCCCTGAGCCGCGCGACCGGGGAGCTGTTTTTT
once,TRBV11-2,TRBJ2-3,TRBD2,CASSFPTSGPSTDTQYF,TGTGCCAGCAGCTTTCCGACTAGCGGGCCTAGCACAGATACGCAGTATTTT
-,TRBV7-2,TRBJ1-5,-,CASSLMADSNQPQHF,TGTGCCAGCAGCTTAATGGCGGACAGCAATCAGCCCCAGCATTTT
-,TRBV6-6,TRBJ2-7,-,CASAATGTFHEQYF,TGTGCCAGCGCCGCAACGGGGACCTTCCACGAGCAGTACTTC
-,TRBV6-5,TRBJ2-7,-,CAVGMHEQYF,TGTGCCGTAGGGATGCACGAGCAGTACTTC
-,TRBV4-3,TRBJ2-1,-,CASSQAREKAEQFF,TGCGCCAGCAGCCAAGCCCGGGAGAAGGCTGAGCAGTTCTTC
-,TRBV5-3,TRBJ1-2,TRBD1,CARSTAPRRVGGVHGYTF,TGTGCCAGAAGCACGGCCCCTAGGAGAGTAGGGGGCGTTCATGGCTACACCTTC
-,TRBV10-3,TRBJ2-5,-,CAINSFEGVSQETQYF,TGTGCCATCAACTCTTTTGAGGGGGTCTCCCAAGAGACCCAGTACTTC
-,TRBV6-6,TRBJ1-5,TRBD1,CASSYSGGVKNQPQHF,TGTGCCAGCAGTTACTCAGGGGGCGTAAAGAATCAGCCCCAGCATTTT
once,TRBV7-2,TRBJ2-5,-,CASSTPRGWETQYF,TGTGCCAGCAGCACCCCCAGGGGATGGGAGACCCAGTACTTC
-,TRBV30,TRBJ1-3,TRBD1,CAWSVGQGSNTIYF,TGTGCCTGGAGTGTGGGACAGGGGTCAAACACCATATATTTT
-,TRBV30,TRBJ1-5,-,CAWSGGVGDQPQHF,TGTGCCTGGAGTGGGGGAGTTGGGGATCAGCCCCAGCATTTT